What follows are 8 T cell receptor beta chains derived from one specimen sequenced in a study of T cell responses to AZD1222 COVID-19 vaccine. Profiling relied on immunoSEQ multiplex PCR, and the TCRdb table lists in-frame clones only, not all of them. The sample records 100,000 to 150,000 clones, roughly 90% being singletons. The source material was peripheral blood, sampled on day 0 of AZD1222 vaccination. The receptors were sampled from an adult in good health.

This rearrangement joins TRBV19 to TRBJ1-1, with D hard to call. V was cut by 5 bases and J by 1 base, with 2 bases left in between. Per the germline V gene, CDR1 is LNHDA and CDR2 is SQIVND (reference sequence). CDR3 length: 11 amino acids. The CDR3 here is CASSPNTEAFF. CDR3 nucleotide sequence: TGTGCCAGTAGTCCGAACACTGAAGCTTTCTTT.

The chain recombines TRBV6-2 or TRBV6-3 with TRBJ2-7; 12 nucleotides line up with TRBD2. Germline CDR1 is MNHEY and CDR2 is SVGEGT. The V segment lost 4 bases and the J segment 1 base; nucleotides outside the gene matches: 14. This CDR3 is 19 amino acids long. The chain's CDR3 is CASSFRLAGVGLASYEQYF. The CDR3 coding sequence is TGTGCCAGCAGTTTCCGACTAGCGGGAGTTGGTTTGGCTTCCTACGAGCAGTACTTC.

The chain links TRBV9 to TRBJ2-7; 13 bases align to TRBD2. CDR3 length equals 17 residues. Losses at the gene ends were 5 bases for V and 3 bases for J; bases not matched to a gene: 11. Germline V lookup: CDR1 SGDLS, CDR2 YYNGEE. Here the CDR3 DNA reads TGTGCCAGCAGTGGACTAGCGGGAGTGACGGGTTACTACGAGCAGTACTTC. Amino acid sequence: CASSGLAGVTGYYEQYF.

The chain joins TRBV6-2 or TRBV6-3 to TRBJ1-6; D gene ambiguous. Germline loops: CDR1 MNHEY, CDR2 SVGEGT. This CDR3 comprises 13 residues. Trimming removed 3 bases from V and 6 bases from J, with 6 bases in between. DNA for the CDR3: TGTGCCAGCAGTTATTCTCGTAATTCACCCCTCCACTTT. It yields the protein CASSYSRNSPLHF.

This clone was counted a single time. The chain recombines TRBV6-5 with TRBJ1-5; 7 bases map to TRBD1. The CDR3 spans 15 residues. Trimming at V came to 2 bases and at J to 1 base, leaving 2 bases not matched to a gene. CDR1 is MNHEY, CDR2 SVGAGI, per germline. In DNA, the CDR3 is TGTGCCAGCAGTTACCGGGGACAGAGCAATCAGCCCCAGCATTTT. Translation: CASSYRGQSNQPQHF.

The chain joins TRBV10-2 to TRBJ1-1; D is undetermined. With 6 bases removed from V and 0 bases from J, the gap between germline ends came to 17 bases. Looked up from germline, CDR1 is WSHSY and CDR2 is SAAADI. The CDR3 length is 16 residues. CDR3 DNA sequence: TGCGCCAGCAGGCATCCCCGCGGACGCATGAACACTGAAGCTTTCTTT. This translates into CASRHPRGRMNTEAFF.

The chain links TRBV19 to TRBJ1-5; TRBD1 matches at 8 bases. From germline, CDR1 is LNHDA and CDR2 SQIVND (reference sequence). The CDR3 sequence is 15 residues long. V was clipped by 5 bases and J by 2 bases; unmatched bases: 5. CDR3 sequence: CASSPDRGGNQPQHF. In DNA form, the CDR3 reads TGTGCCAGTAGTCCTGACAGGGGAGGCAATCAGCCCCAGCATTTT.

V is TRBV11-3 and J is TRBJ2-5; 10 bases fit TRBD2. V lost 5 bases and J lost 3; bases outside the gene matches: 9. The CDR3 is made up of 16 amino acids. Per the germline V gene, CDR1 is SGHNT and CDR2 is YENEEA. The CDR3 bases are TGTGCCAGCAGCGCCAGGACTAGCGGTTGGGAAGAGACCCAGTACTTC. Its protein is CASSARTSGWEETQYF.